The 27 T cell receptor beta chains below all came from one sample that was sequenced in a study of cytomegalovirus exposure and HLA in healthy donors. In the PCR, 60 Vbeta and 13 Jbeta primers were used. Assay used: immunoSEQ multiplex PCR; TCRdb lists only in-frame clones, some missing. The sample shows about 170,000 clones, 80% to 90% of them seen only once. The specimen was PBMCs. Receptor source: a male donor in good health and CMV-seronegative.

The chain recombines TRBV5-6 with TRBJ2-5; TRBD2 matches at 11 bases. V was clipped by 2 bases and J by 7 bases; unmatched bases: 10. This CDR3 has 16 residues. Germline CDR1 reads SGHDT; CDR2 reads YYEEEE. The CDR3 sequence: CASSLGTSGSPGTQYF. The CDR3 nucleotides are TGTGCCAGCAGCTTAGGAACTAGCGGGAGCCCAGGGACCCAGTACTTC.

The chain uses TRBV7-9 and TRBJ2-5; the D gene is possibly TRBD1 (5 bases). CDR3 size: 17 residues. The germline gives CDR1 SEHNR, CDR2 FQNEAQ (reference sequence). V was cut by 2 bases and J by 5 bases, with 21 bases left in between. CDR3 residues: CASSLLPVGQGSETQYF. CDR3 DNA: TGTGCCAGCAGCTTATTGCCGGTTGGCCAGGGAAGCGAGACCCAGTACTTC.

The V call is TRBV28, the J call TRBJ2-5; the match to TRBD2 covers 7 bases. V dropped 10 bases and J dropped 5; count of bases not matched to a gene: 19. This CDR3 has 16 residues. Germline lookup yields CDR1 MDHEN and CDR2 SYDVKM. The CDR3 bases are TGTGCCACTGGGGACGCCCGGGGGGAGTATCGGGAGACCCAGTACTTC. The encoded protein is CATGDARGEYRETQYF. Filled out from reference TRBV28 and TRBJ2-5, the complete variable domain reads DVKVTQSSRYLVKRTGEKVFLECVQDMDHENMFWYRQDPGLGLRLIYFSYDVKMKEKGDIPEGYSVSREKKERFSLILESASTNQTSMYLCATGDARGEYRETQYFGPGTRLLVL.

In nucleotides, the CDR3 is TGTGCCAGCAGCTCGGACAGGGGGGACGAGCAGTACTTC. It yields the protein CASSSDRGDEQYF. This rearrangement joins TRBV7-3 to TRBJ2-7, with 10 bases aligning to TRBD1. The CDR3 has 13 amino acids. Looked up from germline, CDR1 is SGHTA and CDR2 is FQGTGA. The J segment lost 5 bases and the V segment lost 4 bases, leaving 2 bases of the junction unmatched.

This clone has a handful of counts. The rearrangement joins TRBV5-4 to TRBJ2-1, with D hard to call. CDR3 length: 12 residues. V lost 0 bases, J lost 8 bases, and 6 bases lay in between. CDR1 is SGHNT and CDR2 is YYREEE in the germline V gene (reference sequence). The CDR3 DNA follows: TGTGCCAGCAGCTTGGGGCTGTATGAGCAGTTCTTC. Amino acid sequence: CASSLGLYEQFF.

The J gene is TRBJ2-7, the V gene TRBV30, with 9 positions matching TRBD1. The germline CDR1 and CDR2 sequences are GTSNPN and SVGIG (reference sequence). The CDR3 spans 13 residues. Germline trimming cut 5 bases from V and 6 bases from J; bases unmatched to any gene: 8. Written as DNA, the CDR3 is TGTGCCTGGGGACAGGGGTCAGGGCGCGAGCAGTACTTC. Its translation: CAWGQGSGREQYF.

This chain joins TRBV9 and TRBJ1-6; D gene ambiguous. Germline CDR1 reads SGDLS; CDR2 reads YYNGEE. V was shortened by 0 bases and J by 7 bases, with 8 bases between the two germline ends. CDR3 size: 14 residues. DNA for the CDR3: TGTGCCAGCAGCGTAGCGGGGTCCAATTCACCCCTCCACTTT. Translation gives CASSVAGSNSPLHF.

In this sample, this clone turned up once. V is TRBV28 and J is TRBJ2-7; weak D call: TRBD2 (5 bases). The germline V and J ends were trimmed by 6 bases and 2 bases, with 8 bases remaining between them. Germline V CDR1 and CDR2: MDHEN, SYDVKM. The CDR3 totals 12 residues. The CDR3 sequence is CASSRDAYEQYF. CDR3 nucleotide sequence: TGTGCCAGCAGCCGGGATGCCTACGAGCAGTACTTC. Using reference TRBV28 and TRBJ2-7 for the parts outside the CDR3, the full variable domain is DVKVTQSSRYLVKRTGEKVFLECVQDMDHENMFWYRQDPGLGLRLIYFSYDVKMKEKGDIPEGYSVSREKKERFSLILESASTNQTSMYLCASSRDAYEQYFGPGTRLTVT.

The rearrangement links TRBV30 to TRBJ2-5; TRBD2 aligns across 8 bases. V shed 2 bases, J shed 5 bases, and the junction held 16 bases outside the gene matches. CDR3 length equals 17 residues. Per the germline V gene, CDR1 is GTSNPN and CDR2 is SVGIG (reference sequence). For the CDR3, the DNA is TGTGCCTGGAGTCTCCCGTTGGGGCGGGGGGTTCGGGAGACCCAGTACTTC. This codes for CAWSLPLGRGVRETQYF.

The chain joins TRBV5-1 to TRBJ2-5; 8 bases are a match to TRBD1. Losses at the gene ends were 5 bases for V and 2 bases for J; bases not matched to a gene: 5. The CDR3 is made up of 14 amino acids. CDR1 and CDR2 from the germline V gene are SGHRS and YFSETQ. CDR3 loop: CASRGTGVQETQYF. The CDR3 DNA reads TGCGCCAGCAGGGGGACAGGAGTTCAAGAGACCCAGTACTTC.

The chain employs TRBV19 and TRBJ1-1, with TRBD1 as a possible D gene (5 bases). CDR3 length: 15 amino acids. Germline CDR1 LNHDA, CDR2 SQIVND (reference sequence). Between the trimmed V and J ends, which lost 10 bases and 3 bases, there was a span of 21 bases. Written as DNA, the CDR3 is TGTGCCACCTCATCAGGGAGGTGGGTGGACACTGAAGCTTTCTTT. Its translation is CATSSGRWVDTEAFF.

CDR3 coding DNA: TGTGCCAGCAGTGATCCAGGCGGCGGGGGGGCGGTGGGCGGTGTCAGTACAGATACGCAGTATTTT. Protein sequence: CASSDPGGGGAVGGVSTDTQYF. The chain employs TRBV2 and TRBJ2-3, with TRBD2 matching over 9 bases. J was trimmed by 3 bases and V by 3 bases; bases with no gene match: 25. CDR1 is SNHLY, CDR2 FYNNEI, per germline. This CDR3 has 22 residues.

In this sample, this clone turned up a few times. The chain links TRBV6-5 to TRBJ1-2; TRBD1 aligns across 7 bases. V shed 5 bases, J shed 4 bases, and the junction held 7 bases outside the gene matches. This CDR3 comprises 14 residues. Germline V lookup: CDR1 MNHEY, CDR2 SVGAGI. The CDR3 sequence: CASSNTGDPYGYTF. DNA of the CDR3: TGTGCCAGCAGTAATACAGGGGACCCCTATGGCTACACCTTC.

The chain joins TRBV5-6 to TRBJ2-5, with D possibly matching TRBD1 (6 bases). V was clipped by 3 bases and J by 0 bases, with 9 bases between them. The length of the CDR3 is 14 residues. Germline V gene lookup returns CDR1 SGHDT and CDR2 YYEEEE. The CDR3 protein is CASSSTGNQETQYF. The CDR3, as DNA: TGTGCCAGCAGCTCCACAGGGAACCAAGAGACCCAGTACTTC.

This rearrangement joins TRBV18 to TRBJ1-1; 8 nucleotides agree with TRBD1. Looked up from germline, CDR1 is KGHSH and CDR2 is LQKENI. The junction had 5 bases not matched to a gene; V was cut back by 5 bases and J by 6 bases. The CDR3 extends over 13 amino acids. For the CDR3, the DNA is TGTGCCAGCTCAGAAGTCAGGGGGCCTGAAGCTTTCTTT. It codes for CASSEVRGPEAFF.

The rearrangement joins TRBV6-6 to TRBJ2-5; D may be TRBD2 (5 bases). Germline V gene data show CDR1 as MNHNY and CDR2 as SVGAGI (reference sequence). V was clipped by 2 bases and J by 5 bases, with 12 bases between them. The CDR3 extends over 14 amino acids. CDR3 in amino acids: CASSYGRERETQYF. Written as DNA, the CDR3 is TGTGCCAGCAGTTACGGACGAGAGCGGGAGACCCAGTACTTC.

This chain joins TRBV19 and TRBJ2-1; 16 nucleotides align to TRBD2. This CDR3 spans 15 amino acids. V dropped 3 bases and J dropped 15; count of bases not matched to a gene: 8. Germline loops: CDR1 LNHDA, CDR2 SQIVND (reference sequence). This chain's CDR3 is CASSMGLAGGPGTFF. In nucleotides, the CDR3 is TGTGCCAGTAGTATGGGACTAGCGGGAGGGCCTGGTACGTTCTTC.

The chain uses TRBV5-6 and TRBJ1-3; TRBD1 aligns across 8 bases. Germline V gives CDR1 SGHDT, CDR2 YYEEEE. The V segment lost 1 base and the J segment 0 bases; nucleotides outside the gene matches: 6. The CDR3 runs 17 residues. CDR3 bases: TGTGCCAGCAGCTTGAGGGGGACAGGCCTCTCTGGAAACACCATATATTTT. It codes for CASSLRGTGLSGNTIYF. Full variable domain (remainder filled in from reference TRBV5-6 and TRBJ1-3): DAGVTQSPTHLIKTRGQQVTLRCSPKSGHDTVSWYQQALGQGPQFIFQYYEEEERQRGNFPDRFSGHQFPNYSSELNVNALLLGDSALYLCASSLRGTGLSGNTIYFGEGSWLTVV.

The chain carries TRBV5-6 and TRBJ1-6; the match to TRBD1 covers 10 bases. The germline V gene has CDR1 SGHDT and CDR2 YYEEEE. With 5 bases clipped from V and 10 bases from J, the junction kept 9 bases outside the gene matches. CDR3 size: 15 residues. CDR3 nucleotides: TGTGCCAGCAGACTACGGACAGGGGGTAGATCACCCCTCCACTTT. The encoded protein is CASRLRTGGRSPLHF.

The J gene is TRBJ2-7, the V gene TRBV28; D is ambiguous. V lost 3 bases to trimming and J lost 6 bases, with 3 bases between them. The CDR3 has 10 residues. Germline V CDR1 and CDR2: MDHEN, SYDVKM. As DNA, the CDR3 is TGTGCCAGCAGTTTCTCCGAGCAGTACTTC. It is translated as CASSFSEQYF.

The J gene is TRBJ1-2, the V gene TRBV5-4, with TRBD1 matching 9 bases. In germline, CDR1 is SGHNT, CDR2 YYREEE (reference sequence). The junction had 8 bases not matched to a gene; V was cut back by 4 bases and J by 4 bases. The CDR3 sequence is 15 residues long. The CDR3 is CASSPGTGPSYGYTF. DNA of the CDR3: TGTGCCAGCAGCCCCGGGACAGGGCCCTCCTATGGCTACACCTTC.

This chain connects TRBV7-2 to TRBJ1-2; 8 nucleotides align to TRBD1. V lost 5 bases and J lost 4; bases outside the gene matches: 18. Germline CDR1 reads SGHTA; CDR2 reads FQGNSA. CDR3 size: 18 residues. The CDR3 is CASSQDGQGALLTYGYTF. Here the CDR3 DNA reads TGTGCCAGCAGCCAAGATGGGCAGGGGGCCTTGCTGACCTATGGCTACACCTTC.

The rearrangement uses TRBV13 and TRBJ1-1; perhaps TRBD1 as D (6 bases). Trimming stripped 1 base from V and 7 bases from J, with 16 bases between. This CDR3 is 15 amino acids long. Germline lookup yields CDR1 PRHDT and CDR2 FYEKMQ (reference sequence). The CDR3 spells CASSLVTGGAGEAFF. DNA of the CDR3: TGTGCCAGCAGCTTAGTAACTGGGGGCGCAGGTGAAGCTTTCTTT.

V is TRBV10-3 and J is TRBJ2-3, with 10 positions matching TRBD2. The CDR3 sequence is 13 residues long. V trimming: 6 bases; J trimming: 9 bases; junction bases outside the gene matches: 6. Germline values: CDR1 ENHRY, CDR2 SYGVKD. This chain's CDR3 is CAISPGLASTQYF. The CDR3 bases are TGTGCCATCAGCCCGGGACTAGCGTCGACGCAGTATTTT.

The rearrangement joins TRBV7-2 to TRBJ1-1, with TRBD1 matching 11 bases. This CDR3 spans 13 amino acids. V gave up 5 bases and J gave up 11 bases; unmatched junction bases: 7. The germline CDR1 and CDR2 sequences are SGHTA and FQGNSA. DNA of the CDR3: TGTGCCAGCAGCCCGGACAGGGGGCGTTTGGCTTTCTTT. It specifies CASSPDRGRLAFF.

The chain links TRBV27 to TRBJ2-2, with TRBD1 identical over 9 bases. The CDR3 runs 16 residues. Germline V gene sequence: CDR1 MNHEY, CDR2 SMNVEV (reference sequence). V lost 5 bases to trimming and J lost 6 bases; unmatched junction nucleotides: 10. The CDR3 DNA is TGTGCCAGCAGTGAATTACCGGGACAGGGCTCCGGGGAGCTGTTTTTT. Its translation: CASSELPGQGSGELFF.

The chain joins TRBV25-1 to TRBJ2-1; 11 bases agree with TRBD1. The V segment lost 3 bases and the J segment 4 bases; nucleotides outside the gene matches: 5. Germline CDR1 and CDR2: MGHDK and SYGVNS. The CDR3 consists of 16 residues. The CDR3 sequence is CASSDGQGAGYNEQFF. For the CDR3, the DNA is TGTGCCAGCAGTGACGGACAGGGGGCAGGTTACAATGAGCAGTTCTTC.